This T cell receptor beta chain is from a study of PD-1 blockade in mismatch repair-deficient tumors (dated by TCRdb to 2015 to 2018). A note on the overall study: Between late 2013 and 2016, the trial enrolled 86 consecutive patients with over nine mismatch repair-deficient cancer types, every one of whom had been previously treated and was progressing. Tumor-associated T cell clones in the peripheral blood of patients responding to PD-1 blockade were tracked using deep sequencing of TCR CDR3 regions.

A word on this clone: There is no known antigen for this receptor. Base-call qualities are not available, and no considerably larger clone is one nucleotide away.

The method was the immunoSEQ multiplex PCR assay. Concerning the study's data processing: Clones were defined as neoantigen-specific by significant expansion to the relevant peptide and no significant expansion to any other tested peptide. What TCRdb holds here is the immuneACCESS table cut down to in-frame rearrangements. Part of the clones is not present; checked against another copy, under half of the missing clones reflect an unresolved V gene, and the others are unexplained. That table supplies the V and J calls and clone size; D and trimming were determined from the DNA. Present in this sample are about 15,000 clones, more than 80% of which were seen just once. 10% to 11% of the sample comes from the top ten. The time point label of this sample denotes: 10-day in vitro stimulation with candidate neoantigen peptide 5. For each enrolled patient, mismatch repair deficiency was established using either polymerase chain reaction or immunohistochemistry. TCR sequencing was performed for three patients who responded to pembrolizumab therapy. About seven ELISpot-reactive candidate neoantigen peptides were each used in a roughly 10-day in vitro stimulation before TCR sequencing. A control culture with no peptide was handled in the same way and served as the baseline for calculating clone fold changes. Pembrolizumab PD-1 blockade was prospectively tested in advanced mismatch repair-deficient cancers, regardless of tissue of origin, in the phase II trial.

Overall results and qualifications from the work: Rapid expansion after pembrolizumab followed by contraction, generally before radiologic responses, was shown by tumor-resident clones, which were often undetectable in blood before treatment. Clonal expansion was elicited by three of seven peptides, and fewer than 150 unique blood TCRs were yielded, about seven of which were also found in tumor; all positive peptides were derived from frameshift mutations.

Spanning cysteine to phenylalanine, the CDR3 consists of 15 amino acids. The entry retains the CDR3 DNA only, 45 bases that are in frame from base 1. CDR1 LNHDA and CDR2 SQIVND were looked up in the germline V gene (reference sequence). V is reduced by 2 bases and J by 4 bases, leaving a spacing of 12 bases between them. The receptor chain draws on TRBV19 and TRBJ2-1; the D gene is not confidently resolved. This clonotype was sampled from an adult with mismatch repair-deficient cancer. The specimen was cells cultured in vitro, collected from a patient treated with pembrolizumab. The nucleotides read TGTGCCAGTAGTATAATGGCGGAGCTTTACAATGAGCAGTTCTTC. This yields the protein CASSIMAELYNEQFF.